The sequence of this T cell receptor beta chain was determined in a study of cytomegalovirus exposure and HLA in healthy donors. Study findings and constraints: The study flagged some 180 TCR beta chains as cytomegalovirus-associated. Rates of TCR association differed by HLA locus in a later analysis, with DRB1 highest and HLA-C lowest. Across donors, most TCRs were seen rarely, yet some public ones were widespread.

PCR involved 60 Vbeta and 13 Jbeta primers. Sequenced by immunoSEQ multiplex PCR; TCRdb stores in-frame clones only, minus some. This table holds 150,000 or so clones, less than 90% found once. In germline, CDR1 is SGDLS, CDR2 YYNGEE. V dropped 4 bases and J dropped 5; count of bases not matched to a gene: 7. The CDR3 runs 16 residues. In regard to this clone: Antigen specificity is unknown.

Sequencing used PBMCs. The rearrangement joins TRBV9 to TRBJ2-5, with 14 bases that match TRBD2. This receptor was obtained from a man aged 25 to 45 in good health and CMV-seronegative. CDR3: CASSPGLAGGGETQYF. The DNA of the CDR3 is TGTGCCAGCAGCCCCGGACTAGCGGGAGGTGGGGAGACCCAGTACTTC.